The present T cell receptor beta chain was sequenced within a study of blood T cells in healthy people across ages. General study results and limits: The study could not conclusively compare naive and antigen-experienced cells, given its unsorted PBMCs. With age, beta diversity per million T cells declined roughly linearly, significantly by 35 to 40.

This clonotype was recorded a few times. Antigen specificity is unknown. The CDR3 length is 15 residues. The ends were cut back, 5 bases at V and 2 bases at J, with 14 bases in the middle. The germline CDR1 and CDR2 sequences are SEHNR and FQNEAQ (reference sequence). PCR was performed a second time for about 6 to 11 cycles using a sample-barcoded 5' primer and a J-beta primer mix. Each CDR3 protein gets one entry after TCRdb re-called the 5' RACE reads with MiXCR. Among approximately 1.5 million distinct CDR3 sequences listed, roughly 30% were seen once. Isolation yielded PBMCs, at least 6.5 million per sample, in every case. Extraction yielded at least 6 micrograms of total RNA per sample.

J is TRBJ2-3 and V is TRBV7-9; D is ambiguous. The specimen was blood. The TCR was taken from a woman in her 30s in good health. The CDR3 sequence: CASSPGLPVTDTQYF. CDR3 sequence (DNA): TGTGCCAGCAGCCCCGGGCTCCCTGTCACAGATACGCAGTATTTT.